Below, 25 T cell receptor beta chains from the same sample are listed, as sequenced in a study of blood T cell repertoires in COVID-19. Only in-frame clones appear in the TCRdb table, and some are missing; sequencing was by immunoSEQ multiplex PCR. The data hold roughly 100,000 clones, with roughly 85% observed a single time. The sequenced material came from peripheral blood. The receptors originated from an elderly woman with acute or convalescent COVID-19.

The CDR3 sequence: CASTPLGQGTNEKLFF. CDR3 nucleotides: TGTGCCAGTACCCCCCTTGGACAGGGAACTAATGAAAAACTGTTTTTT. The chain has TRBV19 and TRBJ1-4; 8 bases map to TRBD1. In germline, CDR1 is LNHDA, CDR2 SQIVND (reference sequence). This CDR3 spans 16 amino acids. V trimming: 7 bases; J trimming: 1 base; junction bases outside the gene matches: 8.

The rearrangement joins TRBV29-1 to TRBJ1-1; 8 nucleotides agree with TRBD1. Germline CDR1 SQVTM, CDR2 ANQGSEA. CDR3 length equals 16 residues. V shed 4 bases, J shed 1 base, and the junction held 11 bases outside the gene matches. The CDR3 bases are TGCAGCGTTGGAGACAGGGGTCGTTTAGCGAACACTGAAGCTTTCTTT. It specifies CSVGDRGRLANTEAFF.

The chain combines TRBV27 with TRBJ2-1; 11 nucleotides match TRBD1. Germline CDR1 MNHEY, CDR2 SMNVEV (reference sequence). There are 12 residues in the CDR3. Losses at the gene ends were 2 bases for V and 15 bases for J; bases not matched to a gene: 3. The CDR3 DNA follows: TGTGCCAGCAGTTTAGGACAGGGGGCATGGTTCTTC. Its translation: CASSLGQGAWFF.

This clone turned up a few times. The chain employs TRBV5-4 and TRBJ1-6; 10 bases are shared with TRBD1. The germline V gene encodes CDR1 SGHNT and CDR2 YYREEE (reference sequence). The CDR3 consists of 14 residues. The V segment lost 3 bases and the J segment 8 bases; nucleotides outside the gene matches: 2. CDR3 sequence reads: CASSSGTGDSPLHF. DNA for the CDR3: TGTGCCAGCAGCTCCGGGACAGGGGATTCACCCCTCCACTTT.

The gene calls are TRBV18 and TRBJ2-1; 14 positions agree with TRBD2. Losses at the gene ends were 6 bases for V and 7 bases for J; bases not matched to a gene: 5. The CDR3 sequence is 15 residues long. CDR1 KGHSH and CDR2 LQKENI come from the germline V gene. The CDR3 loop reads CASSPGTSGSNEQFF. The CDR3 DNA reads as TGTGCCAGCTCGCCCGGGACTAGCGGGAGTAATGAGCAGTTCTTC.

The chain couples TRBV18 to TRBJ1-2; 11 bases fit TRBD1. With V trimmed by 0 bases and J by 5 bases, 11 bases remained unmatched. The CDR3 has 18 residues. Germline V gene sequence: CDR1 KGHSH, CDR2 LQKENI. The CDR3 here is CASSPPGLGQGARYGYTF. DNA for the CDR3: TGTGCCAGCTCACCACCCGGCTTAGGACAGGGGGCACGATATGGCTACACCTTC.

V usage is TRBV2 and J usage is TRBJ2-7, with D tentatively TRBD2 (5 bases). Germline values: CDR1 SNHLY, CDR2 FYNNEI. The CDR3 has 16 amino acids. Trimming stripped 7 bases from V and 3 bases from J, with 22 bases between. The CDR3 spells CASTGVTPTELYEQYF. CDR3 coding DNA: TGTGCCAGCACCGGGGTGACGCCGACCGAGCTCTACGAGCAGTACTTC.

V and J are TRBV21-1 and TRBJ1-1; TRBD1 reflects the table's D call only, with no check against the DNA. TRBV21-1 has pseudogene status. CDR3 length equals 15 residues. CDR3 region: CASSKAGRVDTEAFF. CDR3 nucleotide sequence: TGTGCCAGCAGCAAAGCGGGCAGGGTGGACACTGAAGCTTTCTTT.

This clone was seen only a few times. The chain recombines TRBV10-3 with TRBJ1-1; D unclear. V was pared by 5 bases and J by 6 bases, with 10 bases between. CDR3 length: 12 amino acids. Germline V gene data show CDR1 as ENHRY and CDR2 as SYGVKD. CDR3: CAISRNSAEAFF. CDR3 DNA sequence: TGTGCCATCAGTCGAAATTCGGCTGAAGCTTTCTTT.

The V gene is TRBV6-6, the J gene TRBJ1-5, with unresolved D. Germline CDR1 reads MNHNY; CDR2 reads SVGAGI (reference sequence). The V and J ends lost 1 base and 0 bases respectively, with 10 bases between them. The CDR3 length is 16 residues. CDR3 in DNA: TGTGCCAGCAGTTACTTGCCGGTTAATAGCAATCAGCCCCAGCATTTT. Residues: CASSYLPVNSNQPQHF.

This chain connects TRBV19 to TRBJ2-5, with 7 nucleotides matching TRBD1. V lost 6 bases, J lost 5 bases, and 12 bases stayed unmatched. The CDR3 has 15 amino acids. The germline V gene has CDR1 LNHDA and CDR2 SQIVND (reference sequence). CDR3: CASSPLRGIGETQYF. As DNA, the CDR3 is TGTGCCAGTAGCCCCCTCAGGGGGATCGGGGAGACCCAGTACTTC.

V is TRBV19 and J is TRBJ2-3; no firm D call. V was shortened by 2 bases and J by 0 bases, with 9 bases between the two germline ends. CDR1 is LNHDA and CDR2 is SQIVND in the germline V gene (reference sequence). This CDR3 has 15 amino acids. The CDR3 spells CASSITAGSTDTQYF. CDR3 DNA sequence: TGTGCCAGTAGTATAACGGCAGGCAGCACAGATACGCAGTATTTT. Combining the CDR3 with reference TRBV19 and TRBJ2-3 gives the whole variable domain DGGITQSPKYLFRKEGQNVTLSCEQNLNHDAMYWYRQDPGQGLRLIYYSQIVNDFQKGDIAEGYSVSREKKESFPLTVTSAQKNPTAFYLCASSITAGSTDTQYFGPGTRLTVL.

The chain employs TRBV30 and TRBJ2-5, with TRBD1 as a possible D gene (6 bases). Trimming took off 1 base at V and 5 bases at J, with 14 bases between the two ends. There are 14 residues in the CDR3. CDR1 and CDR2 from the germline V gene are GTSNPN and SVGIG (reference sequence). This CDR3 is CAWSAQGAGETQYF. The CDR3 DNA reads TGTGCCTGGAGTGCACAGGGTGCCGGGGAGACCCAGTACTTC.

The chain uses TRBV12-3 or TRBV12-4 and TRBJ1-2; D is undetermined. V was cut by 7 bases and J by 0 bases, with 9 bases left in between. CDR3 length: 13 residues. The chain's CDR3 is CASTNSPNYGYTF. CDR3 nucleotide sequence: TGTGCCAGCACTAACAGCCCTAACTATGGCTACACCTTC.

This clone was picked up one time. The chain joins TRBV12-3 or TRBV12-4 to TRBJ1-1; D possibly corresponds to TRBD1 (5 bases). Trimming cost V 1 base and J 5 bases, with 8 bases left between them. The CDR3 has 13 residues. This CDR3 is CASSLGGGTEAFF. CDR3 in DNA: TGTGCCAGCAGTTTAGGGGGGGGGACTGAAGCTTTCTTT.

The chain links TRBV12-5 to TRBJ2-7, with D perhaps matching TRBD1 (8 bases). CDR1 LGHNT and CDR2 FRNRAP come from the germline V gene. The CDR3 runs 22 residues. Trimming stripped 0 bases from V and 1 base from J, with 31 bases between. The CDR3 nucleotides are TGTGCTAGTGGTTTGGTACGGCGGCAGGGGGCGCGAGGCGCGGGAGAGTCCTACGAGCAGTACGTC. Protein sequence: CASGLVRRQGARGAGESYEQYV.

This clone has just a few counts. The chain links TRBV27 to TRBJ1-4, with TRBD1 matching 8 bases. The CDR3 spans 15 residues. After removal of 5 bases from V and 7 bases from J, the junction contained 9 bases not matched to a gene. Germline CDR1 reads MNHEY; CDR2 reads SMNVEV (reference sequence). The CDR3 DNA reads TGTGCCAGCAGTACCCTGGACAGGGTTCGTGAAAAACTGTTTTTT. It encodes CASSTLDRVREKLFF.

This chain joins TRBV11-2 and TRBJ2-2, with 8 positions matching TRBD2. This CDR3 is built from 14 residues. The ends lost 4 bases at V and 5 bases at J; junction bases unmatched: 3. The V gene's germline CDR1 is SGHAT and CDR2 FQNNGV. The CDR3 bases are TGTGCCAGCAGCTCCGGACTAGCAACCGGGGAGCTGTTTTTT. This encodes CASSSGLATGELFF.

The CDR3 here is CASSQDRASGSDEQFF. CDR3 sequence (DNA): TGCGCCAGCAGCCAAGATAGGGCTAGCGGGAGTGATGAGCAGTTCTTC. This sequence joins TRBV4-1 and TRBJ2-1, with 10 nucleotides matching TRBD2. V was pared by 0 bases and J by 8 bases, with 7 bases of the junction left unmatched. The CDR3 consists of 16 residues. Per the germline V gene, CDR1 is MGHRA and CDR2 is YSYEKL.

This clone was observed a handful of times. The DNA is omitted, as the CDR3 cannot be located on it reliably, and the CDR3 follows TCRdb's listing. V usage is TRBV27 and J usage is TRBJ1-2; the table's D call of TRBD1 was not tested on the DNA. In germline, CDR1 is MNHEY, CDR2 SMNVEV (reference sequence). 14 amino acids form the CDR3, both terminal residues included. The CDR3 here is CASSSSTDRYGYTF.

The rearrangement links TRBV6-4 to TRBJ2-3, with 9 nucleotides matching TRBD2. V shed 4 bases and J 3 bases; nucleotides not matched to a gene: 8. This CDR3 region has 16 residues. CDR1 and CDR2 (germline): MRHNA, SNTAGT. The CDR3 DNA sequence: TGTGCCAGCAGTGCTAATAGCGGGAGTGGAACAGATACGCAGTATTTT. Amino acids: CASSANSGSGTDTQYF.

The genes are TRBV7-2 and TRBJ2-2; perhaps TRBD1 as D (6 bases). This CDR3 has 15 residues. CDR1 is SGHTA and CDR2 is FQGNSA in the germline V gene. Deletions cut 5 bases from V and 5 bases from J, with 15 bases between. DNA of the CDR3: TGTGCCAGCAGCCTCGGGCAGGGGCGGACCGGGGAGCTGTTTTTT. Translating gives CASSLGQGRTGELFF. The full variable domain, in which reference TRBV7-2 and TRBJ2-2 provide the parts outside the CDR3, is GAGVSQSPSNKVTEKGKDVELRCDPISGHTALYWYRQSLGQGLEFLIYFQGNSAPDKSGLPSDRFSAERTGGSVSTLTIQRTQQEDSAVYLCASSLGQGRTGELFFGEGSRLTVL.

The chain links TRBV5-4 to TRBJ1-4, with 10 bases that match TRBD1. The CDR3 runs to 15 residues. Germline CDR1 and CDR2: SGHNT and YYREEE (reference sequence). V trimming: 0 bases; J trimming: 8 bases; junction bases outside the gene matches: 4. The CDR3 loop reads CASSLDGTGDEKLFF. The CDR3 DNA sequence: TGTGCCAGCAGCTTGGATGGGACAGGGGACGAAAAACTGTTTTTT.

The chain is built from TRBV11-3 and TRBJ2-2; D might be TRBD2 (5 bases). Germline CDR1 SGHNT, CDR2 YENEEA. The CDR3 spans 15 residues. V gave up 4 bases and J gave up 1 base, with 10 bases separating them. CDR3 nucleotides: TGTGCCAGCAGCTCGACTACTCGGAACACCGGGGAGCTGTTTTTT. Translated, it gives CASSSTTRNTGELFF.

V and J are TRBV7-9 and TRBJ2-1; D not resolved. Trimming took off 1 base at V and 8 bases at J, with 3 bases between the two ends. The CDR3 contains 11 residues. CDR1 is SEHNR, CDR2 FQNEAQ, per germline (reference sequence). The CDR3: CASSLEHEQFF. The CDR3, as DNA: TGTGCCAGCAGCTTAGAGCATGAGCAGTTCTTC.